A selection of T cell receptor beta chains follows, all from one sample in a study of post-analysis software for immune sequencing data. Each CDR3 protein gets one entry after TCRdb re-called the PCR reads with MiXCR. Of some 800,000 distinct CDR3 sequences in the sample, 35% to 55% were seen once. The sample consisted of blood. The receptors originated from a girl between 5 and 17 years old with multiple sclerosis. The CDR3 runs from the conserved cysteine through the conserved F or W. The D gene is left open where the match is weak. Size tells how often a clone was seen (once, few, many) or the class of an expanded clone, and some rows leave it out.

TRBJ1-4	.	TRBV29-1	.	CSVAGSEKLFF	TGCAGCGTCGCCGGGAGTGAGAAACTGTTTTTT
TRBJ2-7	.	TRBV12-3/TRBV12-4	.	CASSLWGGDEQYF	TGTGCCAGCAGTTTGTGGGGTGGCGATGAGCAGTACTTC
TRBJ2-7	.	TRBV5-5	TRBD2	CASSLWSGSSYEQYF	TGTGCCAGCAGCTTGTGGAGCGGGAGCTCCTACGAGCAGTACTTC
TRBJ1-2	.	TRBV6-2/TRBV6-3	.	CASSYWTDGYTF	TGTGCCAGCAGTTACTGGACAGATGGCTACACCTTC
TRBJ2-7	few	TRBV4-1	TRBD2	CASSQDGGSGIPYEQYF	TGCGCCAGCAGCCAAGATGGGGGTAGCGGGATACCCTACGAGCAGTACTTC
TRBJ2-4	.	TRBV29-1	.	CSVPKRGNKREQYF	TGCAGCGTCCCCAAACGGGGGAACAAGAGAGAGCAGTACTTC
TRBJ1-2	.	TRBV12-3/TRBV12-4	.	CASSRTGTGYGYTF	TGTGCCAGCAGCCGCACAGGGACGGGCTATGGCTACACCTTC
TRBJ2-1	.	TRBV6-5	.	CASSRRAGRDEQFF	TGTGCCAGCAGCCGCCGAGCAGGGCGGGATGAGCAGTTCTTC
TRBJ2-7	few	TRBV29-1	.	CSAPGFGVQGAHEQYF	TGCAGCGCTCCAGGTTTTGGGGTACAGGGAGCCCACGAGCAGTACTTC
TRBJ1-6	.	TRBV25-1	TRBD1	CASSRGPGDRESPLHF	TGTGCCAGCAGTCGGGGCCCCGGGGACAGAGAATCACCCCTCCACTTT
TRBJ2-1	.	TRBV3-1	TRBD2	CASSQGLAGGPNEQFF	TGTGCCAGCAGCCAAGGACTAGCGGGAGGACCCAATGAGCAGTTCTTC
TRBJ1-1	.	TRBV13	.	CASSLAPPRQLNTEAFF	TGTGCCAGCAGCTTAGCACCCCCAAGACAGTTGAACACTGAAGCTTTCTTT
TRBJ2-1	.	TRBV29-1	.	CSVAGPLGNEQFF	TGCAGCGTTGCGGGGCCCCTGGGGAATGAGCAGTTCTTC
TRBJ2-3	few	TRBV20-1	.	CSAAAGADTQYF	TGCAGTGCGGCCGCCGGCGCAGATACGCAGTATTTT
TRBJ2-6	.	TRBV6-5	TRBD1	CASSRDRGRGANVLTF	TGTGCCAGCAGCAGGGACAGGGGAAGGGGGGCCAACGTCCTGACTTTC
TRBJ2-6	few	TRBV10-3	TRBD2	CAISERVAGAGANVLTF	TGTGCCATCAGTGAGAGGGTAGCGGGAGCTGGGGCCAACGTCCTGACTTTC
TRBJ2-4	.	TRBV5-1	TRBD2	CASSLVPSGTGVDKNIQYF	TGCGCCAGCAGCTTGGTCCCTAGCGGGACCGGAGTTGACAAAAACATTCAGTACTTC
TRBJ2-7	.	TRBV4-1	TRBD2	CASSQTGLADYEQYF	TGCGCCAGCAGCCAAACGGGACTAGCGGATTACGAGCAGTACTTC
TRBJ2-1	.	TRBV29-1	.	CSVRSPATADNEQFF	TGCAGCGTTCGCAGTCCGGCTACAGCTGACAATGAGCAGTTCTTC
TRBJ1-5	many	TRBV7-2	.	CASSPRGGGFNQPQHF	TGTGCCAGCAGCCCACGTGGGGGGGGATTCAATCAGCCCCAGCATTTT
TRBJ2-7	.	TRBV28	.	CASTLSQEESYEQYF	TGTGCCAGCACCCTCTCTCAGGAGGAATCCTACGAGCAGTACTTC
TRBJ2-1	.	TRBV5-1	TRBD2	CASSRRTSGRLHEQFF	TGCGCCAGCAGCCGTAGGACTAGCGGGAGGCTCCATGAGCAGTTCTTC
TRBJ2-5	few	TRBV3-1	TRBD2	CASSQTRGGETQYF	TGTGCCAGCAGCCAAACCCGGGGGGGGGAGACCCAGTACTTC
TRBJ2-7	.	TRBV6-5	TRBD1	CASSYRGESYEQYF	TGTGCCAGCAGCTACAGGGGGGAGTCCTACGAGCAGTACTTC
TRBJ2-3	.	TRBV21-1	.	CASSSPGVRSQSTDTQYF	TGTGCCAGCAGCTCCCCAGGGGTTCGCTCCCAGAGCACAGATACGCAGTATTTT
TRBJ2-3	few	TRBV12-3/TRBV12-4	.	CASRKGRLTQRGTDTQYF	TGTGCCAGCAGAAAGGGCCGATTAACTCAGAGGGGCACAGATACGCAGTATTTT
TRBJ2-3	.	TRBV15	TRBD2	CATSRDNTGGTDTQYF	TGTGCCACCAGCAGAGATAATACGGGAGGGACAGATACGCAGTATTTT
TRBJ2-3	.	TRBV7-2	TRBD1	CASSGYRGPVDTQYF	TGTGCCAGCAGCGGTTACAGGGGGCCCGTAGATACGCAGTATTTT
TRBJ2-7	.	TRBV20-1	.	CSLGYEQYF	TGCAGTCTAGGATACGAGCAGTACTTC
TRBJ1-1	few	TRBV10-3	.	CAIESEGRTEAFF	TGTGCCATCGAGTCGGAAGGGCGCACTGAAGCTTTCTTT